Below are 11 T cell receptor beta chains sequenced from a single sample in a study of blood T cell repertoires in COVID-19. The repertoire was sequenced with immunoSEQ multiplex PCR; TCRdb's copy has only in-frame clones and lacks some. This table holds under 90,000 clones, about 90% found once. What was sequenced was peripheral blood. The receptors shown here come from a woman aged 45-59 years with COVID-19, enrolled during active disease.

This clone was seen a single time. This chain joins TRBV5-4 and TRBJ1-2, with 11 bases lining up with TRBD1. Germline assignment: CDR1 SGHNT and CDR2 YYREEE (reference sequence). The CDR3 spans 15 residues. Unmatched junction bases numbered 6, after V lost 4 bases and J lost 4 bases. The CDR3 bases are TGTGCCAGCAGCGGCGGACAGGGGGCTTTCTATGGCTACACCTTC. Translation: CASSGGQGAFYGYTF.

This chain connects TRBV9 to TRBJ2-7, with 7 bases fitting TRBD1. CDR3 size: 16 residues. The J segment lost 2 bases and the V segment lost 3 bases, leaving 11 bases of the junction unmatched. Germline V gives CDR1 SGDLS, CDR2 YYNGEE. Written as DNA, the CDR3 is TGTGCCAGCAGCGACCGAACCGGGACAGCCCCCTACGAGCAGTACTTC. Amino acid sequence: CASSDRTGTAPYEQYF.

The J gene is TRBJ1-5, the V gene TRBV30, with TRBD1 matching over 7 bases. V dropped 7 bases and J dropped 6; count of bases not matched to a gene: 9. Germline CDR1 and CDR2: GTSNPN and SVGIG (reference sequence). The length of the CDR3 is 13 residues. CDR3 in DNA: TGTGCCTACTCGACAGGGCTAGGTCAGCCCCAGCATTTT. It is translated as CAYSTGLGQPQHF.

This chain connects TRBV4-3 to TRBJ2-7; tentatively, D is TRBD2 (6 bases). Trimming cost V 3 bases and J 7 bases, with 10 bases left between them. Germline values: CDR1 LGHNA, CDR2 YSLEER. This CDR3 has 12 residues. The CDR3 DNA sequence: TGCGCCAGCAGCCAGGAGGGTCGGGAGCAGTACTTC. This sequence encodes CASSQEGREQYF.

This clone showed up just a few times. V gene TRBV19 combines with J gene TRBJ2-5, with TRBD1 as a possible D gene (5 bases). V lost 2 bases, J lost 4 bases, and 20 bases lay in between. Germline loops: CDR1 LNHDA, CDR2 SQIVND (reference sequence). This CDR3 spans 17 amino acids. DNA of the CDR3: TGTGCCAGTAGTATAAATCCTAGGGGCCCCCTTGGAGAGACCCAGTACTTC. Its translation is CASSINPRGPLGETQYF.

V usage is TRBV9 and J usage is TRBJ1-2; no firm D call. V was cut by 4 bases and J by 0 bases, with 13 bases left in between. CDR1 is SGDLS and CDR2 is YYNGEE in the germline V gene. This CDR3 has 15 amino acids. DNA of the CDR3: TGTGCCAGCAGCCCCCAATTATTAGCTAACTATGGCTACACCTTC. Protein: CASSPQLLANYGYTF.

This clone occurred once. The rearrangement uses TRBV19 and TRBJ2-7; 7 bases are shared with TRBD1. Unmatched junction bases numbered 3, after V lost 1 base and J lost 0 bases. The CDR3 length is 15 residues. Germline CDR1 LNHDA, CDR2 SQIVND (reference sequence). CDR3 region: CASSIGTGYSYEQYF. CDR3 DNA sequence: TGTGCCAGTAGTATAGGGACAGGATACTCCTACGAGCAGTACTTC.

This clone appeared a few times. The V and J genes are TRBV5-5 and TRBJ2-4, with D perhaps TRBD2 (5 bases). V was cut by 2 bases and J by 4 bases, with 10 bases left in between. CDR3 length: 14 amino acids. Germline V gene sequence: CDR1 SGHKS, CDR2 YYEKEE (reference sequence). In DNA, the CDR3 is TGTGCCAGCAGCTTTTGGGAGTTTAAAAACATTCAGTACTTC. It is translated as CASSFWEFKNIQYF.

This chain joins TRBV19 and TRBJ2-7; weak D call: TRBD2 (5 bases). Germline values: CDR1 LNHDA, CDR2 SQIVND (reference sequence). CDR3 length: 13 residues. V lost 11 bases and J 2 bases, leaving 16 bases between the germline ends. The CDR3 DNA is TGTGCCGCCGGGAAGCAGGCAGCCTACGAGCAGTACTTC. Amino acid sequence: CAAGKQAAYEQYF. Drawing the rest from reference TRBV19 and TRBJ2-7, the complete variable domain is DGGITQSPKYLFRKEGQNVTLSCEQNLNHDAMYWYRQDPGQGLRLIYYSQIVNDFQKGDIAEGYSVSREKKESFPLTVTSAQKNPTAFYLCAAGKQAAYEQYFGPGTRLTVT.

The V call is TRBV5-1, the J call TRBJ2-1, with TRBD1 matching over 7 bases. The germline V gene has CDR1 SGHRS and CDR2 YFSETQ. Trimming at V came to 6 bases and at J to 5 bases, leaving 5 bases not matched to a gene. The CDR3 covers 13 residues. CDR3 protein: CASTTGTDNEQFF. The CDR3, as DNA: TGCGCCAGCACCACGGGGACAGACAATGAGCAGTTCTTC.

The chain links TRBV5-4 to TRBJ1-1, with 9 bases identical to TRBD1. Germline assignment: CDR1 SGHNT and CDR2 YYREEE (reference sequence). This CDR3 is built from 16 residues. With 3 bases clipped from V and 5 bases from J, the junction kept 11 bases outside the gene matches. The CDR3 DNA reads as TGTGCCAGCAGCTCGGATACAACAGGGGGCTGGACTGAAGCTTTCTTT. It encodes CASSSDTTGGWTEAFF. Together with reference TRBV5-4 and TRBJ1-1, the CDR3 gives the full variable domain: ETGVTQSPTHLIKTRGQQVTLRCSSQSGHNTVSWYQQALGQGPQFIFQYYREEENGRGNFPPRFSGLQFPNYSSELNVNALELDDSALYLCASSSDTTGGWTEAFFGQGTRLTVV.